This T cell receptor beta chain was found in a study of shared clonotypes between healthy human individuals. Only in-frame clones appear in the TCRdb table, and some are missing; sequencing was by immunoSEQ multiplex PCR. The data show over a million clones, with roughly 74% seen just once and around 0.47% held by the top ten. CDR3 length: 15 amino acids. Trimming shortened V by 6 bases and J by 4 bases, and 18 bases separated the two germline ends. Looked up from germline, CDR1 is MNHEY and CDR2 is SVGAGI. The rearrangement joins TRBV6-5 to TRBJ1-2; a possible D gene is TRBD1 (5 bases). Sample: memory CD4+ T cells from PBMCs. The subset is: CD45RA-negative fraction. The sequence was collected from a man younger than 35 in good health. Some clones in this sample may be carry-over from other donors' samples. CDR3 sequence: CASSSPGDGTYGYTF. The CDR3 region has the DNA TGTGCCAGCAGCTCCCCCGGAGACGGGACCTATGGCTACACCTTC.